The 8 T cell receptor beta chains in this list originate from one sample, sequenced in a study of T cells in Graves' hyperthyroidism and ophthalmopathy. RNA transcripts were the template for amplifying TCR beta CDR3 regions. With the HTBI primer set, the TCR CDR3 went through a first round of RT-PCR. TCRdb re-analysed the multiplex PCR reads in MiXCR, keeping a single row per CDR3 protein. This table holds around 350,000 distinct CDR3 sequences, roughly 15% found once. The source material was blood. The receptors were sampled from a woman aged 30 to 39 with Graves' ophthalmopathy.

This clonotype was counted many times. V and J are TRBV5-1 and TRBJ1-6; 7 bases fit TRBD1. The length of the CDR3 is 15 residues. The V segment lost 0 bases and the J segment 9 bases; nucleotides outside the gene matches: 6. Germline V CDR1 and CDR2: SGHRS, YFSETQ. CDR3 sequence reads: CASSLEGAVGSPLHF. The CDR3 nucleotides read TGCGCCAGCAGCTTGGAGGGGGCGGTAGGTTCACCCCTCCACTTT.

The rearrangement links TRBV5-1 to TRBJ2-1; 8 bases are a match to TRBD2. The CDR3 covers 18 residues. The junction had 9 bases not matched to a gene; V was cut back by 0 bases and J by 1 base. Germline CDR1 and CDR2: SGHRS and YFSETQ. The CDR3 DNA follows: TGCGCCAGCAGCTTGGTCGGTAGCGGGGTGCTGTCCTACAATGAGCAGTTCTTC. Translation gives CASSLVGSGVLSYNEQFF.

This clonotype was seen many times. The V and J genes are TRBV4-1 and TRBJ1-1; a possible D gene is TRBD1 (5 bases). The CDR3 is 15 residues long. The V end lost 0 bases, the J end lost 8 bases, and 16 bases lay between the germline ends. Germline V gives CDR1 MGHRA, CDR2 YSYEKL. The CDR3: CASSQESTGQPEAFF. CDR3 DNA: TGCGCCAGCAGCCAAGAATCCACAGGTCAACCGGAAGCTTTCTTT.

The table lists this clonotype with many counts. The chain uses TRBV28 and TRBJ2-5; 8 nucleotides line up with TRBD2. The CDR3 totals 15 residues. J was trimmed by 3 bases and V by 6 bases; bases with no gene match: 9. Germline values: CDR1 MDHEN, CDR2 SYDVKM. This CDR3 is CASREPKAGEETQYF. The CDR3, as DNA: TGTGCCAGCAGAGAACCAAAAGCGGGGGAAGAGACCCAGTACTTC. Supplemented by reference TRBV28 and TRBJ2-5, the full variable domain reads DVKVTQSSRYLVKRTGEKVFLECVQDMDHENMFWYRQDPGLGLRLIYFSYDVKMKEKGDIPEGYSVSREKKERFSLILESASTNQTSMYLCASREPKAGEETQYFGPGTRLLVL.

This clonotype has a count of ten or more. The chain couples TRBV7-2 to TRBJ2-5, with D unclear. The V end was cut by 8 bases, the J end by 4 bases, with 14 bases between. The CDR3 consists of 13 residues. Germline V lookup: CDR1 SGHTA, CDR2 FQGNSA. CDR3 sequence: CASDTFAGETQYF. As DNA, the CDR3 is TGTGCCAGCGATACCTTCGCCGGAGAGACCCAGTACTTC.

Worth noting for this clonotype: Germline is not matched at one junction end, which may reflect a read error. The V and J genes are TRBV7-3 and TRBJ2-3; TRBD1 matches 11 bases. This CDR3 has 14 amino acids. CDR1 and CDR2 from the germline V gene are SGHTA and FQGTGA. CDR3 sequence reads: CASSPGQGANTQYF. As DNA, the CDR3 is TGTGCTAGCAGCCCAGGACAGGGGGCTAATACGCAGTATTTT.

This clonotype was observed many times. The rearrangement joins TRBV28 to TRBJ2-7; D ambiguous. CDR3 length: 15 amino acids. The ends were cut back, 5 bases at V and 3 bases at J, with 17 bases in the middle. Germline values: CDR1 MDHEN, CDR2 SYDVKM. The CDR3 sequence: CASSPPRFWVYEQYF. The CDR3 nucleotides are TGTGCCAGCAGTCCCCCCAGGTTTTGGGTCTACGAGCAGTACTTC. The variable domain in full, completed from reference TRBV28 and TRBJ2-7, reads DVKVTQSSRYLVKRTGEKVFLECVQDMDHENMFWYRQDPGLGLRLIYFSYDVKMKEKGDIPEGYSVSREKKERFSLILESASTNQTSMYLCASSPPRFWVYEQYFGPGTRLTVT.

This clonotype was observed a few times. This chain links TRBV6-4 with TRBJ1-2; D gene unclear. The CDR3 is 13 amino acids. V was cut by 0 bases and J by 6 bases, with 8 bases left in between. Germline V CDR1 and CDR2: MRHNA, SNTAGT. CDR3 coding DNA: TGTGCCAGCAGTGACTCGGAGGCAGATGGCTACACCTTC. This encodes CASSDSEADGYTF.